These T cell receptor beta chains were read from a single sample in a study of blood T cell repertoires in COVID-19. Libraries were prepared by immunoSEQ multiplex PCR; TCRdb keeps only in-frame clonotypes and omits some of them. Among under 200,000 clones listed, around 83% were seen once. The source material was peripheral blood. The receptors come from a woman aged 70-85 years who had recovered from COVID-19. CDR3s include the opening cysteine and the closing phenylalanine or tryptophan. Each record gives: CDR3 DNA, CDR3 protein, clone size, V gene, J gene, D gene. A D gene is named only where the DNA matches it firmly. Clone size is shown for a subset of rows, as once, few, many or a class of expanded clone.

TGCGCCAGCAGTCACCCTAACAGGGGATGTGGCAAAAACATTCAGTACTTC,CASSHPNRGCGKNIQYF,-,TRBV23-1,TRBJ2-4,TRBD1
TGTGCCATCAGTGAGCCAAAGTTGATCTGGGGGGAACAAGAGACCCAGTACTTC,CAISEPKLIWGEQETQYF,few,TRBV10-3,TRBJ2-5,-
TGTGCCAGCAGCCGACCAAACCAGGGGTATGGCTACACCTTC,CASSRPNQGYGYTF,once,TRBV7-9,TRBJ1-2,-
TGCGCCAGCAGCCAAGATCCCACCAGGGGGCTAGCTGGAAACACCATATATTTT,CASSQDPTRGLAGNTIYF,-,TRBV4-1,TRBJ1-3,TRBD1
TGTGCCAGCTCACGAAGACTAGCGGGATCGGACAATGAGCAGTTCTTC,CASSRRLAGSDNEQFF,-,TRBV18,TRBJ2-1,TRBD2
TGTGCCAGCAGCTCGACAGGGGGGAATGAAAAACTGTTTTTT,CASSSTGGNEKLFF,-,TRBV7-8,TRBJ1-4,TRBD1
TGTGCCAGCAGTTTTAGTCGGCAGGGGAGCAATCAGCCCCAGCATTTT,CASSFSRQGSNQPQHF,-,TRBV28,TRBJ1-5,-
TGTGCCAGCAGCCAATACAGGGGGGAGACCCAGTACTTC,CASSQYRGETQYF,once,TRBV14,TRBJ2-5,TRBD1
TGTGCCAGCAGCCCCACACTAGCTAGAGGGCAAGAGACCCAGTACTTC,CASSPTLARGQETQYF,-,TRBV5-4,TRBJ2-5,-
TGTGCCAGCAGCTTTGAGGGCGGCTTCTACGAGCAGTACTTC,CASSFEGGFYEQYF,-,TRBV5-6,TRBJ2-7,-
TGTGCCAGCAGCGTACGCTCTAGCCCCACCGGGGAGCTGTTTTTT,CASSVRSSPTGELFF,-,TRBV9,TRBJ2-2,-
TGTGCCAGCAGCTTAGCTAGCGCCGGTACGCAGTATTTT,CASSLASAGTQYF,few,TRBV11-3,TRBJ2-3,-
TGTGCCAGCAGTTTACTCCGGAATGAGCAGTTCTTC,CASSLLRNEQFF,few,TRBV28,TRBJ2-1,-
TGTGCCAGCATGCACCAGGGGGTATTCACTGAAGCTTTCTTT,CASMHQGVFTEAFF,-,TRBV6-5,TRBJ1-1,TRBD1
TGTGCCAGCAGCCCCCCCGCGGCCGCGCAGTATTTT,CASSPPAAAQYF,-,TRBV7-9,TRBJ2-3,-
TGTGCCAGCAGCTTAGGCGGGACAGCCTACAATGAGCAGTTCTTC,CASSLGGTAYNEQFF,-,TRBV7-2,TRBJ2-1,-
TGTGCCATCAGGGGGGGGACAGGGGCTATTTTGGGTGAGCAGTACTTC,CAIRGGTGAILGEQYF,-,TRBV10-3,TRBJ2-7,TRBD1
TGCGCCAGCAGCCTCGGGACAGGGGTGTATGGCTACACCTTC,CASSLGTGVYGYTF,-,TRBV5-1,TRBJ1-2,TRBD1
TGTGCTAGCAGCTTAGCCCCGGGACTGGGGGAGACCCAGTACTTC,CASSLAPGLGETQYF,-,TRBV7-7,TRBJ2-5,-
TGTGCCAGCAGACCTAGGGGGCAGGGGCGTTCACCCCTCCACTTT,CASRPRGQGRSPLHF,-,TRBV28,TRBJ1-6,TRBD1
TGTGCCAGCAGCTTACTGGGGGCGGTCACCGGGGAGCTGTTTTTT,CASSLLGAVTGELFF,-,TRBV7-2,TRBJ2-2,-
TGTGCCAGCAGCTTAGTGAGGGACAGGAATGAAAAACTGTTTTTT,CASSLVRDRNEKLFF,-,TRBV7-8,TRBJ1-4,TRBD1
TGTGCCAGCAGTTACTCCGGGCCAGGGAACAATGAGCAGTTCTTC,CASSYSGPGNNEQFF,few,TRBV6-5,TRBJ2-1,-
TGTGCCAGCAGCCCGGGGGGGACAGGGTTGATTTTGGGCGAGCAGTACTTC,CASSPGGTGLILGEQYF,-,TRBV5-5,TRBJ2-7,-
TGTGCCAGCAAGTTGGGTGCGACAGACAACTATGGCTACACCTTC,CASKLGATDNYGYTF,-,TRBV27,TRBJ1-2,-
TGTGCCAGCAGCCCCGGGACTAGAGGGGAGACCCAGTACTTC,CASSPGTRGETQYF,-,TRBV7-3,TRBJ2-5,TRBD2
TGTGCCAGCAACAGTCAGAACACTGAAGCTTTCTTT,CASNSQNTEAFF,-,TRBV3-1/TRBV3-2,TRBJ1-1,-
TGTGCCACCTCCCAGCAGGGACTGTACACTGAAGCTTTCTTT,CATSQQGLYTEAFF,-,TRBV5-4,TRBJ1-1,-
TGCGCCAGCAGCTTGGACAGGGGGTACGAGCAGTACTTC,CASSLDRGYEQYF,-,TRBV5-1,TRBJ2-7,TRBD1
TGTGCCAGCAGTTCATGGTCCCTGACAGGAAACTACGAGCAGTACTTC,CASSSWSLTGNYEQYF,-,TRBV27,TRBJ2-7,-
TGCGCCAGCAGCTTGGGACAGGGAGGCTATGGCTACACCTTC,CASSLGQGGYGYTF,-,TRBV5-1,TRBJ1-2,TRBD1
TGTGCCATCAGTGAGTCGTCGTCTGGGGCCAACGTCCTGACTTTC,CAISESSSGANVLTF,-,TRBV10-3,TRBJ2-6,-
TGTGCCAGCTCCCCCGGGACAGGGCATTTCTATGGCTACACCTTC,CASSPGTGHFYGYTF,-,TRBV18,TRBJ1-2,TRBD1
TGTGCTAGTTCGCGAAAAGCGACGGACCAAGAGACCCAGTACTTC,CASSRKATDQETQYF,-,TRBV12-5,TRBJ2-5,-
TGTGCCAGCAAAAACCTGCGGGAAGCTTTCTTT,CASKNLREAFF,-,TRBV25-1,TRBJ1-1,-